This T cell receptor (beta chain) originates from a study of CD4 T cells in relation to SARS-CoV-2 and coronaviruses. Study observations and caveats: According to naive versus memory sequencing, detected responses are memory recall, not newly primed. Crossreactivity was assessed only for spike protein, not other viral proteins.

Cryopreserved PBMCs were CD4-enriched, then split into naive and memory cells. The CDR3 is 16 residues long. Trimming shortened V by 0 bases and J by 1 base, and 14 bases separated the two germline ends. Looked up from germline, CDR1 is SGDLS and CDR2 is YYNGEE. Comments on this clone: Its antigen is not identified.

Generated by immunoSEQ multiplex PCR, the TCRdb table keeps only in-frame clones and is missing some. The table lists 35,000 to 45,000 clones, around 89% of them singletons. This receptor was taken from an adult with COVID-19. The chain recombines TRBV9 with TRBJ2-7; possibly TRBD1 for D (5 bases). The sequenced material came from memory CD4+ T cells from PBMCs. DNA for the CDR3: TGTGCCAGCAGCGTAGCTGGTGGGGCTGGATCCTACGAGCAGTACTTC. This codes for CASSVAGGAGSYEQYF.